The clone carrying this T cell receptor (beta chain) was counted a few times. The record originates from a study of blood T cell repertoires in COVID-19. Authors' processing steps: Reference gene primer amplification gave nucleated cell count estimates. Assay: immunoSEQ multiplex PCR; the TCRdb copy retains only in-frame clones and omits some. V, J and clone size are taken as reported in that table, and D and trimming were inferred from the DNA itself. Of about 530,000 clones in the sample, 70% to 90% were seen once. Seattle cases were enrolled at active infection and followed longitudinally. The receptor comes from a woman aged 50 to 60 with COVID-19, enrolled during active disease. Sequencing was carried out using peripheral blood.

CDR3 DNA sequence: TGCGCCAGCAGCCCGGGAGTCGGCTTCTCCCAGTATTTT. Its translation: CASSPGVGFSQYF. The chain combines TRBV4-1 with TRBJ2-3; D possibly corresponds to TRBD2 (6 bases). Trimming stripped 4 bases from V and 12 bases from J, with 17 bases between. CDR3 size: 13 residues. Per the germline V gene, CDR1 is MGHRA and CDR2 is YSYEKL.